This passage covers 4 T cell receptor beta chains from one sample sequenced in a study of CD8+ T cells in alopecia areata. Treatment: oral pan-JAK inhibitor, 5-10 mg twice daily. cDNA serving as the sequencing template came from extracted, reverse transcribed RNA. The repertoire was sequenced with immunoSEQ multiplex PCR; TCRdb's copy has only in-frame clones and lacks some. This table has some 200,000 clones, roughly 62% appearing once. Source: CD8+ T cells sorted from blood, taken at week 24, from a patient treated with tofacitinib. The source is a human donor with alopecia areata.

The rearrangement uses TRBV9 and TRBJ2-3, with D unresolved. Germline V gene lookup returns CDR1 SGDLS and CDR2 YYNGEE. The CDR3 totals 13 residues. V lost 0 bases and J 4 bases, leaving 6 bases between the germline ends. The CDR3 nucleotides read TGTGCCAGCAGCGTAGTTTTGCCAGATACGCAGTATTTT. Translating gives CASSVVLPDTQYF.

The genes are TRBV29-1 and TRBJ1-4; D gene unclear. Looked up from germline, CDR1 is SQVTM and CDR2 is ANQGSEA. This CDR3 spans 12 amino acids. The germline V and J ends were trimmed by 7 bases and 8 bases, with 14 bases remaining between them. The DNA of the CDR3 is TGCAGCGCGGCTAACTCCGCGGAAAAACTGTTTTTT. It encodes CSAANSAEKLFF.

This clone was detected a few times. This chain connects TRBV7-9 to TRBJ1-4; 7 bases match TRBD1. The CDR3 contains 14 residues. Germline CDR1 SEHNR, CDR2 FQNEAQ (reference sequence). Trimming at V came to 6 bases and at J to 2 bases, leaving 3 bases not matched to a gene. For the CDR3, the DNA is TGTGCCAGCAGTACAGGGGCTACTAATGAAAAACTGTTTTTT. This gives the protein CASSTGATNEKLFF.

This clone was detected ten times or more. The CDR3 is CASSAGDTYYEQYF. The CDR3 bases are TGTGCCAGCAGCGCAGGGGACACCTACTACGAGCAGTACTTC. The V and J genes are TRBV7-9 and TRBJ2-7; D is possibly TRBD1 (6 bases). CDR3 length equals 14 residues. Germline V lookup: CDR1 SEHNR, CDR2 FQNEAQ (reference sequence). V was clipped by 5 bases and J by 3 bases, with 14 bases between them.